The entry below gives a single T cell receptor (beta chain) sequence along with its context. Its antigen is not identified. The sample originates from a study of siplizumab effects on memory and regulatory T cells. Whole-study results and caveats: Naive T cells, seemingly more diverse than memory cells, seemed major alloresponse contributors. Siplizumab significantly brought down the alloreactive sequences that trace back to unstimulated CD4+ memory cells.

Germline V gene data show CDR1 as LNHDA and CDR2 as SQIVND (reference sequence). The CDR3 extends over 14 amino acids. The V end lost 2 bases, the J end lost 3 bases, and 8 bases lay between the germline ends. Sequencing was performed with immunoSEQ multiplex PCR; in TCRdb, only in-frame clones are kept and a portion is missing. This repertoire shows 65,000 to 85,000 clones, just over 90% found once; its top ten account for roughly 4.7%. Specimen: CD8+ T cells sorted from blood. The chain uses TRBV19 and TRBJ1-5; D perhaps matches TRBD1 (5 bases). This TCR was recovered from a human donor in good health. The DNA of the CDR3 is TGTGCCAGTAGTATATGGGGGAACAATCAGCCCCAGCATTTT. The encoded protein is CASSIWGNNQPQHF. The full variable domain, completed using reference TRBV19 and TRBJ1-5, is DGGITQSPKYLFRKEGQNVTLSCEQNLNHDAMYWYRQDPGQGLRLIYYSQIVNDFQKGDIAEGYSVSREKKESFPLTVTSAQKNPTAFYLCASSIWGNNQPQHFGDGTRLSIL.